This entry describes one T cell receptor (beta chain). There is no known antigen for this receptor. It has no much larger one-base neighbor in the sample; base qualities were not kept. This sample is part of a study of identical twins (dated by TCRdb to 2015 to 2016). Context from the whole study: To test whether fetal clonotypes persist, the study used deep sequencing on TCR alpha and beta repertoires from monozygotic twins, unrelated adults of various ages, and cord blood. Replicate twin experiments were performed at different times using different library preparation protocols to rule out contamination. Study-wide findings and limitations: Excess twin sharing in beta out-of-frame sequences was weaker because fewer shared sequences lowered the signal-to-noise ratio. In monozygotic twins, out-of-frame TCR alpha sharing was systematically underestimated by recombination models, although the models agreed with sharing between unrelated individuals. Out-of-frame TCR alpha sequences shared between twins showed an excess of low generation-probability sequences compared with coincidental sharing between unrelated individuals. Invariant T cells such as MAIT and iNKT could partly confound zero-insertion analyses, though diverse VJ usage argued against this for most clonotypes. Abundant cord blood beta clonotypes had fewer insertions, young adult naive repertoires showed a similar but weaker trend, and memory repertoires showed no such trend. Because the same donors could not be followed over many years, the conclusions relied on cross-sectional statistical analysis.

Only healthy Caucasian donors were included. Three pairs of female monozygotic twins, all aged about 18 to 29 years, were included in the twin cohort. Positive isolation kits from Invitrogen were used to isolate CD4+ and CD8+ T cell populations. The receptor library was made with 5' RACE. Sequenced using an Illumina HiSeq 2000. Template switching added a universal primer binding site, and the final cDNA carried a unique molecular identifier that allowed TCR cDNA molecules to be counted accurately. Specific primers in the conserved constant-segment region were used to synthesize first-strand cDNA for the TCR alpha and beta chains. To control for contamination, every cDNA library carried two barcodes: a SMART-Mk sample barcode plus Illumina barcodes. TruSeq adapter sequences and Illumina sample barcodes were added in two successive PCR steps. TCR alpha and beta cDNA libraries were sequenced on the Illumina HiSeq platform with custom primers. In the original analysis: Raw reads were processed with MiGEC to extract unique molecular identifiers, and MiXCR was used to determine CDR3 positions. Recombination models were inferred per individual with the repgenHMM and IGoR tools using an EM algorithm. Shared clonotype analysis was performed with the tcR package in R, normalizing sharing by the product of cloneset sizes. To study raw recombination without the effects of thymic and clonal selection, out-of-frame nonproductive sequences were analyzed. Using fastp at Q25 and MiXCR, TCRdb reprocessed the public reads and kept productive beta chains. Identical CDR3 proteins give one entry, which carries the most common genes and DNA. These V and J calls derive from TCRdb rather than the authors' analysis. The sample table contains about 500,000 distinct CDR3 sequences; only one count was recorded for roughly an eighth of them. The leading ten clones occupy more than 0.8% of the sample.

Trimming removed 1 base from V and 5 bases from J, leaving 13 bases between the germline ends. Including the terminal cysteine and phenylalanine, the CDR3 comprises 15 residues. Only the CDR3 portion is preserved as DNA: 45 bases, with reading frame beginning at the first base. For CDR1 and CDR2, the germline V gene lists SGHAT and FQNNGV. These sequences were also reported in another study, on yellow fever vaccine responses in identical twins. That second publication adds: According to the authors, the vaccine-induced T cell response in identical twins seemed to be partly convergent and partly specific to each individual. The study precisely tracked vaccine-responding T cell clones in identical twins.

The sequenced sample consisted of CD4+ T cells sorted from blood. This receptor was taken from a woman aged 18-29 years in good health. The rearranged segments are TRBV11-2 and TRBJ2-3; 5 matching bases give a weak D call of TRBD2. The sequence in DNA is TGTGCCAGCAGCTTAGTTCTAGCATCTCAAGATACGCAGTATTTT. Translated, it gives CASSLVLASQDTQYF. Joined to the reference TRBV11-2 and TRBJ2-3 proteins, this CDR3 gives the full variable domain: EAGVAQSPRYKIIEKRQSVAFWCNPISGHATLYWYQQILGQGPKLLIQFQNNGVVDDSQLPKDRFSAERLKGVDSTLKIQPAKLEDSAVYLCASSLVLASQDTQYFGPGTRLTVL.